This passage covers 7 T cell receptor beta chains from one sample sequenced in a study of blood T cells in healthy people across ages. PCR was performed a second time for roughly 7 to 12 cycles using a sample-barcoded 5' primer and a J-beta primer mix. TCRdb called the 5' RACE reads again in MiXCR, with one record for every CDR3 protein. The table includes approximately 730,000 distinct CDR3 sequences, approximately 39% detected once. Sequencing input: blood. The receptor source for this set is a woman in her sixties or seventies in good health.

This clonotype appeared a few times. The gene calls are TRBV6-6 and TRBJ2-5; either TRBD1 or TRBD2 may supply D (5 bases each). Trimming took 6 bases from V and 2 from J, leaving 13 bases between them. Germline loops: CDR1 MNHNY, CDR2 SVGAGI (reference sequence). The CDR3 is 14 amino acids. CDR3 in amino acids: CASRRGLSQETQYF. The CDR3 nucleotides are TGTGCCAGCAGGAGGGGCCTTTCACAAGAGACCCAGTACTTC.

With regard to this clonotype: One end of the junction varies from germline; a read error may be responsible. V usage is TRBV20-1 and J usage is TRBJ1-5; TRBD1 matches 7 bases. The CDR3 has 13 residues. Germline-derived CDR1 and CDR2 are DFQATT and SNEGSKA (reference sequence). CDR3 sequence: CSARDRVAGPQHF. CDR3 DNA: TGCAGTGCGAGAGACAGGGTAGCGGGACCCCAGCATTTT.

This clonotype came up a few times. The chain has TRBV29-1 and TRBJ1-1, with a possible D match to TRBD1 (6 bases). Germline V gives CDR1 SQVTM, CDR2 ANQGSEA. The CDR3 covers 13 residues. Trimming shortened V by 5 bases and J by 0 bases, and 10 bases separated the two germline ends. CDR3 coding DNA: TGCAGCGTTAATGGACAGCTGAACACTGAAGCTTTCTTT. Translation: CSVNGQLNTEAFF.

The chain couples TRBV7-8 to TRBJ1-2; the D gene is possibly TRBD1 (5 bases). CDR1 and CDR2 (germline): SGHVS, FQNEAQ. This CDR3 contains 17 residues. The V and J ends lost 1 base and 5 bases respectively, with 20 bases between them. The chain's CDR3 is CASSLDLSDRGSYGYTF. The CDR3 region has the DNA TGTGCCAGCAGCTTAGACCTGTCCGACAGAGGATCTTATGGCTACACCTTC. The whole variable domain, remainder taken from reference TRBV7-8 and TRBJ1-2, is GAGVSQSPRYKVAKRGQDVALRCDPISGHVSLFWYQQALGQGPEFLTYFQNEAQLDKSGLPSDRFFAERPEGSVSTLKIQRTQQEDSAVYLCASSLDLSDRGSYGYTFGSGTRLTVV.

The chain combines TRBV20-1 with TRBJ1-1; 7 bases are a match to TRBD1. The CDR3 runs to 15 residues. The germline V gene encodes CDR1 DFQATT and CDR2 SNEGSKA (reference sequence). The ends lost 6 bases at V and 11 bases at J; junction bases unmatched: 21. CDR3 nucleotide sequence: TGCAGTGCCGCGCAGGGGGTCAGCAGCATCCCGGGGGCTTTCTTT. Residues: CSAAQGVSSIPGAFF.

The chain joins TRBV7-2 to TRBJ2-7; TRBD2 aligns across 10 bases. Germline loops: CDR1 SGHTA, CDR2 FQGNSA. The CDR3 has 16 residues. V was clipped by 4 bases and J by 0 bases; unmatched bases: 6. CDR3 sequence reads: CASSYGLAVSSYEQYF. The CDR3 DNA is TGTGCCAGCAGCTACGGACTAGCGGTGAGCTCCTACGAGCAGTACTTC.

V is TRBV18 and J is TRBJ2-5; D remains unclear. The V and J ends lost 2 bases and 1 base respectively, with 8 bases between them. The CDR3 sequence is 14 residues long. The V gene's germline CDR1 is KGHSH and CDR2 LQKENI. The CDR3 sequence is CASSPAGSQETQYF. The CDR3, as DNA: TGTGCCAGCTCACCAGCCGGGTCCCAAGAGACCCAGTACTTC.